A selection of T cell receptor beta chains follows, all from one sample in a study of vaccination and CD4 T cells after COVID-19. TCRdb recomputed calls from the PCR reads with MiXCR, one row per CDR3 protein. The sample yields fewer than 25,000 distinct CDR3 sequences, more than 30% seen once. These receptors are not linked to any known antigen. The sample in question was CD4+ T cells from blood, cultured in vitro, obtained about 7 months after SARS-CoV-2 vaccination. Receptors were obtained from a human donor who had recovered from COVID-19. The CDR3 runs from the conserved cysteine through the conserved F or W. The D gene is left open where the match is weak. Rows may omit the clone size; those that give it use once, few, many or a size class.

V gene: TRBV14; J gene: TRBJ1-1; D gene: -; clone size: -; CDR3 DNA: TGTGCCAGCAGCCAAACCAGGGGAGGCACTGAAGCTTTCTTT; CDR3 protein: CASSQTRGGTEAFF
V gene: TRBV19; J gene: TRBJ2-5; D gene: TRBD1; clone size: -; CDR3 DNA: TGTGCCAGTAGCCGAGGACAGGGTTCGGAAGAGACCCAGTACTTC; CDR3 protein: CASSRGQGSEETQYF
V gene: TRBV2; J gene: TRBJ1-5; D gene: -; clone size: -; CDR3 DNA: TGTGCCAGCAGCCCGGACAGAAATAATCAGCCCCAGCATTTT; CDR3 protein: CASSPDRNNQPQHF
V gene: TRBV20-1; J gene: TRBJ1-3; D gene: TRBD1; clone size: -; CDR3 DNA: TGCAGTGCTAGTGTCGCGGCAGGGACAGGGGGCAATATCGATAACACCATATATTTT; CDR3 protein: CSASVAAGTGGNIDNTIYF
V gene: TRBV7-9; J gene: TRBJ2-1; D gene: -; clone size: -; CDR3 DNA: TGTGCCAGCAGCTTGTTGCGAGCCGGGGACAATGAGCAGTTCTTC; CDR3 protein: CASSLLRAGDNEQFF
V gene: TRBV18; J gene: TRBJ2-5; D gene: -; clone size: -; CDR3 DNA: TGTGCCAGCTCAAACAGGGTCCAAGAGACCCAGTACTTC; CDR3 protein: CASSNRVQETQYF
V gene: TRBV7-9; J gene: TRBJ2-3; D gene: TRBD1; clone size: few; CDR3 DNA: TGTGCCAGCAGCTTAGCTCGGGACAGGGGATATACGCAGTATTTT; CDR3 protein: CASSLARDRGYTQYF
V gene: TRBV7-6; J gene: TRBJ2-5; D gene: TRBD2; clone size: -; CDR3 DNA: TGTGCTAGCAGCTTGATGGTAGCGGGGGAGACCCAGTACTTC; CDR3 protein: CASSLMVAGETQYF
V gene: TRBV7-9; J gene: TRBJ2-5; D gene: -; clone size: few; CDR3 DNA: TGTGCCAGCAGTCGAAAGGGAGGGGGCCCAAACCAAGAGACCCAGTACTTC; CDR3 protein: CASSRKGGGPNQETQYF
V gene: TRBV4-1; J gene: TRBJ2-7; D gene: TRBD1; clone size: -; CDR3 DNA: TGCGCCAGCAGCCATGGACAGGGTAAATCCGAGCAGTACTTC; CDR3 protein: CASSHGQGKSEQYF
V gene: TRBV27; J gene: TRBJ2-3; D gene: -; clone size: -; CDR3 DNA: TGTGCCAGCAGTTTGAGCTCACAGGGCTCCCCCGGGGCAGATACGCAGTATTTT; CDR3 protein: CASSLSSQGSPGADTQYF
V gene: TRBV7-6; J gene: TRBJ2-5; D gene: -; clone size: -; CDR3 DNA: TGTGCCAGCAGCCACACCTCATATAAGGGGGAGGGCCACCTTTGGGAGACCCAGTACTTC; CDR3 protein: CASSHTSYKGEGHLWETQYF
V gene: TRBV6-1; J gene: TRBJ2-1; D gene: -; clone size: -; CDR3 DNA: TGTGCCAGCAGCCGCCAGGGATATGAGCAGTTCTTC; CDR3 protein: CASSRQGYEQFF
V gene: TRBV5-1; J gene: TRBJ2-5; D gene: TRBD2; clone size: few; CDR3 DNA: TGCGCCAGCAGCTTGACTAGCGGGGGTATAAAGACCCAGTACTTC; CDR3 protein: CASSLTSGGIKTQYF
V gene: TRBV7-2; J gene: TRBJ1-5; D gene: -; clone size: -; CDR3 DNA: TGTGCCAGCAGCGGAGGGAGGAATCAGCCCCAGCATTTT; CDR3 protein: CASSGGRNQPQHF
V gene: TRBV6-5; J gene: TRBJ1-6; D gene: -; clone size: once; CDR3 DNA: TGTGCCAGCAGTTACTACCCCTGGGCCGCGGGCGAGTCACCCCTCCACTTT; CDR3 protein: CASSYYPWAAGESPLHF
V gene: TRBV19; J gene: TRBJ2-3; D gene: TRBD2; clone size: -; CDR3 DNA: TGTGCCAGCGCCCGGGGGGGTGGCCCAGATACGCAGTATTTT; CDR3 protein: CASARGGGPDTQYF
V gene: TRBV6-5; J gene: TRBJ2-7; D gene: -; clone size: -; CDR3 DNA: TGTGCCAGCAGTTCTCGCTTTAGCGGAAACTACGAGCAGTACTTC; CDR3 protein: CASSSRFSGNYEQYF
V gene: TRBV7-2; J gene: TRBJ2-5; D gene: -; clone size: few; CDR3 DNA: TGTGCCAGCAGCTTAGGCGGAAGAAGGGAGACCCAGTACTTC; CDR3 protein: CASSLGGRRETQYF
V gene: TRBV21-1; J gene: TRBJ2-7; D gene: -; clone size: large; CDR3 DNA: TGTGCCAGCAGCCCAACAGCTTACGAGCAGTACTTC; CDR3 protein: CASSPTAYEQYF